These 28 T cell receptor beta chains originate from one sample sequenced in a study of shared T cell receptors in the human thymus. Here immunoSEQ multiplex PCR was the method, and the copy in TCRdb shows in-frame clones only, minus some. The sample gives more than 550,000 clones, around 85% of which show up once; over 0.008% is in the top ten. The sample was also linked to a second study, of human thymus T cells.

Sample: thymocytes. These receptors all stem from a girl in the first two years of life with a congenital heart defect.

The chain employs TRBV5-1 and TRBJ1-3; 7 nucleotides agree with TRBD1. The CDR3 spans 19 residues. CDR1 is SGHRS and CDR2 is YFSETQ in the germline V gene. The ends lost 4 bases at V and 4 bases at J; junction bases unmatched: 20. The CDR3 nucleotides are TGCGCCAGCAGCCCGATAGACGGGAAAACAGGGACAGCCGGAAACACCATATATTTT. Its protein product is CASSPIDGKTGTAGNTIYF.

The CDR3 coding sequence is TGCGCCAGCAGGGCCCCGGGGTCCACGTCCAACTATGGCTACACCTTC. It translates to CASRAPGSTSNYGYTF. The chain carries TRBV5-1 and TRBJ1-2; D gene uncertain. The ends were cut back, 5 bases at V and 2 bases at J, with 19 bases in the middle. This CDR3 contains 16 residues. Per the germline V gene, CDR1 is SGHRS and CDR2 is YFSETQ.

The CDR3 DNA reads as TGTGCCAGCAGTCGTGCAGGGCCGAGCACAGATACGCAGTATTTT. It codes for CASSRAGPSTDTQYF. V usage is TRBV27 and J usage is TRBJ2-3; perhaps TRBD1 as D (5 bases). Germline V gene data show CDR1 as MNHEY and CDR2 as SMNVEV (reference sequence). The CDR3 totals 15 residues. The V end was cut by 5 bases, the J end by 0 bases, with 12 bases between.

This sequence joins TRBV15 and TRBJ1-5; D not resolved. The germline V gene has CDR1 LNHNV and CDR2 YYDKDF (reference sequence). The CDR3 sequence is 21 residues long. V gave up 0 bases and J gave up 0 bases, with 24 bases separating them. The CDR3 coding sequence is TGTGCCACCAGCAGAGAGTTGATGGGCCCCCTCCCGGGATATAGCAATCAGCCCCAGCATTTT. It is translated as CATSRELMGPLPGYSNQPQHF.

V usage is TRBV18 and J usage is TRBJ1-1; D unresolved. V was shortened by 3 bases and J by 5 bases, with 28 bases between the two germline ends. The CDR3 length is 19 residues. Looked up from germline, CDR1 is KGHSH and CDR2 is LQKENI. The CDR3 region has the DNA TGTGCCAGCTCACCCCGATTAGGAACGCGGGCCCCGTGGAGGACTGAAGCTTTCTTT. As protein: CASSPRLGTRAPWRTEAFF. The variable domain in full, with the rest retrieved from reference TRBV18 and TRBJ1-1, is NAGVMQNPRHLVRRRGQEARLRCSPMKGHSHVYWYRQLPEEGLKFMVYLQKENIIDESGMPKERFSAEFPKEGPSILRIQQVVRGDSAAYFCASSPRLGTRAPWRTEAFFGQGTRLTVV.

CDR3 DNA: TGCGCCAGCAGCCTACACCGATTCAGCAGGGGGCGAAATCAGCCCCAGCATTTT. Amino acid sequence: CASSLHRFSRGRNQPQHF. The J gene is TRBJ1-5, the V gene TRBV4-1; 8 nucleotides agree with TRBD1. The length of the CDR3 is 18 residues. J lost 4 bases, V lost 4 bases, and 15 bases had no gene match. Per germline, CDR1 MGHRA and CDR2 YSYEKL.

This clone has more than one count but fewer than ten. This sequence joins TRBV29-1 and TRBJ2-6, with D perhaps matching TRBD2 (6 bases). This CDR3 has 15 residues. Trimming took 0 bases from V and 4 from J, leaving 10 bases between them. Per germline, CDR1 SQVTM and CDR2 ANQGSEA. CDR3 residues: CSVEEGGTGANVLTF. The CDR3 DNA follows: TGCAGCGTTGAAGAGGGGGGAACAGGGGCCAACGTCCTGACTTTC.

This chain connects TRBV18 to TRBJ1-5, with D possibly being TRBD1 (5 bases). CDR3 size: 14 residues. The germline V gene has CDR1 KGHSH and CDR2 LQKENI. V dropped 6 bases and J dropped 6 bases, with 15 bases sitting between them. CDR3 residues: CASSSQEQGQPQHF. CDR3 in DNA: TGTGCCAGCTCCTCACAAGAGCAGGGTCAGCCCCAGCATTTT.

The chain recombines TRBV6-6 with TRBJ2-7, with 8 bases matching TRBD2. After removal of 11 bases from V and 7 bases from J, the junction contained 13 bases not matched to a gene. This CDR3 is 13 amino acids long. CDR1 is MNHNY and CDR2 is SVGAGI in the germline V gene (reference sequence). The DNA for the CDR3 is TGTGCCGCACAACTGGCGGGAGGTGGTGAGCAGTACTTC. As protein: CAAQLAGGGEQYF.

This sequence joins TRBV30 and TRBJ1-2, with D perhaps TRBD1 (5 bases). The CDR3 length is 13 residues. Germline V lookup: CDR1 GTSNPN, CDR2 SVGIG (reference sequence). V lost 0 bases to trimming and J lost 8 bases, with 13 bases between them. DNA for the CDR3: TGTGCCTGGAGTGTACTTCGGGGGAGAGGCTACACCTTC. Translating gives CAWSVLRGRGYTF.

Details on this clone: Other nucleotide sequences in the sample specify the same CDR3. This rearrangement joins TRBV19 to TRBJ1-6, with a possible D match to TRBD1 (6 bases). V was shortened by 2 bases and J by 7 bases, with 9 bases between the two germline ends. This CDR3 has 14 residues. The germline V gene has CDR1 LNHDA and CDR2 SQIVND (reference sequence). CDR3 sequence: CASSIWTVNSPLHF. In nucleotides, the CDR3 is TGTGCCAGTAGTATATGGACAGTCAATTCACCCCTCCACTTT.

This chain joins TRBV4-2 and TRBJ1-1; D is ambiguous. The V gene's germline CDR1 is LGHNA and CDR2 YNFKEQ. The V gene lost 0 bases and the J gene lost 5 bases, with 10 bases spanning the gap. The CDR3 has 14 amino acids. CDR3 protein: CASSQDEGGTEAFF. Written as DNA, the CDR3 is TGTGCCAGCAGCCAAGATGAGGGAGGGACTGAAGCTTTCTTT.

The V call is TRBV7-6, the J call TRBJ1-4; D call uncertain. Trimming took off 4 bases at V and 4 bases at J, with 19 bases between the two ends. Germline CDR1 reads SGHVS; CDR2 reads FNYEAQ. The CDR3 extends over 17 amino acids. The CDR3 spells CASSSERGWGVNEKLFF. The CDR3 region has the DNA TGTGCCAGCAGCTCCGAGAGAGGTTGGGGAGTTAATGAAAAACTGTTTTTT. Variable domain in full (rest from reference TRBV7-6 and TRBJ1-4): GAGVSQSPRYKVTKRGQDVALRCDPISGHVSLYWYRQALGQGPEFLTYFNYEAQQDKSGLPNDRFSAERPEGSISTLTIQRTEQRDSAMYRCASSSERGWGVNEKLFFGSGTQLSVL.

In this sample, this clone turned up once. CDR3 coding DNA: TGCGCCAGCAGCCAAGATCTCCCAGCGGGGGACCTTTGGAATGAGCAGTTCTTC. This codes for CASSQDLPAGDLWNEQFF. The chain recombines TRBV4-3 with TRBJ2-1; TRBD2 matches at 8 bases. The ends lost 0 bases at V and 7 bases at J; junction bases unmatched: 14. Per the germline V gene, CDR1 is LGHNA and CDR2 is YSLEER. CDR3 length: 18 residues.

V usage is TRBV6-5 and J usage is TRBJ1-5, with a weak D call TRBD1 (5 bases). Trimming took off 5 bases at V and 7 bases at J, with 15 bases between the two ends. Germline V gene sequence: CDR1 MNHEY, CDR2 SVGAGI. The CDR3 consists of 14 residues. As DNA, the CDR3 is TGTGCCAGCAGTCTAAGGAGGGCAGGGCAGCCCCAGCATTTT. This gives the protein CASSLRRAGQPQHF.

CDR3 amino acids: CASSPNSYQPQHF. CDR3 bases: TGTGCCAGCAGTCCAAACTCCTATCAGCCCCAGCATTTT. The V call is TRBV6-1, the J call TRBJ1-5; D remains unclear. The V gene's germline CDR1 is MNHNS and CDR2 SASEGT. The CDR3 length is 13 residues. V was trimmed by 5 bases and J by 5 bases, leaving 10 bases between them.

The gene calls are TRBV4-3 and TRBJ2-6; D unresolved. CDR1 and CDR2 (germline): LGHNA, YSLEER. V lost 4 bases, J lost 3 bases, and 19 bases lay in between. The CDR3 is made up of 18 amino acids. The CDR3 sequence is CASSPVSASLGGANVLTF. As DNA, the CDR3 is TGCGCCAGCAGCCCCGTGAGCGCCAGTCTAGGTGGGGCCAACGTCCTGACTTTC.

This chain joins TRBV5-1 and TRBJ2-7; 7 positions agree with TRBD1. This CDR3 contains 15 residues. Germline loops: CDR1 SGHRS, CDR2 YFSETQ. V was pared by 2 bases and J by 0 bases, with 5 bases of the junction left unmatched. The CDR3 region has the DNA TGCGCCAGCAGCTTTACGGGACAGAACTCCTACGAGCAGTACTTC. Encoded protein: CASSFTGQNSYEQYF.

About this clone itself: The identical CDR3 is also encoded by other nucleotide sequences in the sample. The rearrangement links TRBV29-1 to TRBJ1-5, with D possibly matching TRBD1 (5 bases). Looked up from germline, CDR1 is SQVTM and CDR2 is ANQGSEA. The CDR3 length is 14 residues. Trimming took 4 bases from V and 6 from J, leaving 16 bases between them. The CDR3 DNA is TGCAGCGTTGTTTTGTTGGGGCCTGGTCAGCCCCAGCATTTT. Amino acids: CSVVLLGPGQPQHF.

The chain uses TRBV7-8 and TRBJ1-5; maybe TRBD1 (5 bases). The V gene lost 5 bases and the J gene lost 2 bases, with 10 bases spanning the gap. Per the germline V gene, CDR1 is SGHVS and CDR2 is FQNEAQ. The CDR3 runs 14 residues. CDR3 residues: CASSQQGRNQPQHF. DNA of the CDR3: TGTGCCAGCAGCCAGCAGGGTCGCAATCAGCCCCAGCATTTT.

The chain has TRBV11-1 and TRBJ2-1; 9 bases agree with TRBD2. V trimming: 1 base; J trimming: 7 bases; junction bases outside the gene matches: 11. Germline CDR1 reads SGHAT; CDR2 reads FQDESV (reference sequence). CDR3 size: 17 residues. The CDR3 DNA follows: TGTGCCAGCAGCTTAGTCGTGCTAGCGGGGAAAACTAATGAGCAGTTCTTC. Translated, it gives CASSLVVLAGKTNEQFF.

The rearrangement links TRBV2 to TRBJ1-2, with D hard to call. CDR1 and CDR2 from the germline V gene are SNHLY and FYNNEI. The CDR3 sequence is 16 residues long. Trimming left V 9 bases short and J 5 bases short, with 25 bases between. This CDR3 reads CARALVGRQTSYGYTF. The CDR3 DNA reads as TGTGCCAGGGCTCTTGTTGGCCGCCAGACTTCATATGGCTACACCTTC.

To note about this clone: The sample carries other DNA sequences with the same CDR3. The V gene is TRBV7-8, the J gene TRBJ1-6; 7 nucleotides align to TRBD1. Germline V gene data show CDR1 as SGHVS and CDR2 as FQNEAQ. CDR3 length: 16 residues. Trimming cost V 6 bases and J 0 bases; bases outside gene matches: 5. Written as DNA, the CDR3 is TGTGCCAGCAGAGGGGGCAGGGGCTCCTATAATTCACCCCTCCACTTT. Translation gives CASRGGRGSYNSPLHF.

The chain employs TRBV19 and TRBJ1-2; no reliable D call. Trimming cost V 8 bases and J 7 bases, with 20 bases left between them. CDR1 and CDR2 from the germline V gene are LNHDA and SQIVND (reference sequence). The CDR3 is made up of 14 amino acids. The CDR3 spells CASLWTGAGIGYTF. As DNA, the CDR3 is TGTGCCAGTTTGTGGACTGGAGCGGGAATTGGCTACACCTTC.

In this sample, this clone turned up a few times. V and J are TRBV28 and TRBJ1-1; maybe TRBD1 (5 bases). Germline V gene lookup returns CDR1 MDHEN and CDR2 SYDVKM. This CDR3 is built from 15 residues. Deletions cut 7 bases from V and 4 bases from J, with 19 bases between. The CDR3 DNA follows: TGTGCCAGCAAGCCGTCCCAGGGTGAGGCCACTGAAGCTTTCTTT. It codes for CASKPSQGEATEAFF. Drawing the rest from reference TRBV28 and TRBJ1-1, the complete variable domain is DVKVTQSSRYLVKRTGEKVFLECVQDMDHENMFWYRQDPGLGLRLIYFSYDVKMKEKGDIPEGYSVSREKKERFSLILESASTNQTSMYLCASKPSQGEATEAFFGQGTRLTVV.

The chain has TRBV13 and TRBJ2-1; D remains unclear. CDR1 PRHDT and CDR2 FYEKMQ come from the germline V gene (reference sequence). The germline V and J ends were trimmed by 5 bases and 4 bases, with 6 bases remaining between them. The CDR3 is 12 amino acids. The CDR3 nucleotides read TGTGCCAGCAGCCCTGCGTACAATGAGCAGTTCTTC. Protein sequence: CASSPAYNEQFF.

The chain is built from TRBV14 and TRBJ1-1, with 12 bases lining up with TRBD1. Losses at the gene ends were 0 bases for V and 0 bases for J; bases not matched to a gene: 5. The CDR3 contains 18 residues. Germline loops: CDR1 SGHDN, CDR2 FVKESK. In DNA form, the CDR3 reads TGTGCCAGCAGCCAAGAACAAGGGACAGGGGGCTTGAACACTGAAGCTTTCTTT. It encodes CASSQEQGTGGLNTEAFF.

V usage is TRBV6-1 and J usage is TRBJ2-3; 16 bases line up with TRBD2. In germline, CDR1 is MNHNS, CDR2 SASEGT. This CDR3 region has 22 residues. V shed 1 base, J shed 3 bases, and the junction held 16 bases outside the gene matches. CDR3 nucleotides: TGTGCCAGCAGTGAAGGGACACCGGGACTAGCGGGGGGGCCGGAGGCGACAGATACGCAGTATTTT. Translating gives CASSEGTPGLAGGPEATDTQYF.